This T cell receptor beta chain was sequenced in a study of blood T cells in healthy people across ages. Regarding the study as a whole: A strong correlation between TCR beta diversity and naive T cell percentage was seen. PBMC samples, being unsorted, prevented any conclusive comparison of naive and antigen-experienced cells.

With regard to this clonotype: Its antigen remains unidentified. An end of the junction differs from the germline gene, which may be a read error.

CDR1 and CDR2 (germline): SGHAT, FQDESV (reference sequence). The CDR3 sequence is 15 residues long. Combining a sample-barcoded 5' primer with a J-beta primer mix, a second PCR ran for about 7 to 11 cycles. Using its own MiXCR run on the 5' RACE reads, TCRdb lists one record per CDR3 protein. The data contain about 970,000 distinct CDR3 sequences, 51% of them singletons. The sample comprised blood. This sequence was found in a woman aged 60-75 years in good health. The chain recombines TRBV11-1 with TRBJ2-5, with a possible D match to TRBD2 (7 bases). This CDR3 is CASSLGGLFQDTQYF. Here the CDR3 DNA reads TGTGCCAGCAGCTTGGGGGGGCTTTTCCAAGATACCCAGTACTTC.